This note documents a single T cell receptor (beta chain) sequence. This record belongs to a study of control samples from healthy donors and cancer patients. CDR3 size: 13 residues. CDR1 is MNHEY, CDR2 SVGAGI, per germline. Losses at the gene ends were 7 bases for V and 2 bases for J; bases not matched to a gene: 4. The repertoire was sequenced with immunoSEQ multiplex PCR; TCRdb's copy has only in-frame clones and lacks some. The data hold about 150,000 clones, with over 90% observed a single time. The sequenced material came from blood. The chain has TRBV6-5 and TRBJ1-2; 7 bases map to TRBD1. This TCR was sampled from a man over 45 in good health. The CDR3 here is CASTRTGNYGYTF. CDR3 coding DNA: TGTGCCAGCACTAGGACAGGAAACTATGGCTACACCTTC.